This T cell receptor beta chain was retrieved from a study of shared clonotypes between healthy human individuals. The length of the CDR3 is 15 residues. CDR1 LNHDA and CDR2 SQIVND come from the germline V gene (reference sequence). Trimming took 3 bases from V and 7 from J, leaving 16 bases between them. The repertoire was sequenced with immunoSEQ multiplex PCR; TCRdb's copy has only in-frame clones and lacks some. The data contain about 980,000 clones, more than 75% of them seen just once; the ten biggest clones take up approximately 1.5%. The donors, all of them Caucasian adults, lived in Nashville, Tennessee.

Source material: memory CD4+ T cells sorted from blood. The subset denotes: CD45RA-negative fraction. V gene TRBV19 combines with J gene TRBJ2-1, with a possible D match to TRBD2 (5 bases). The TCR sequence derives from a man younger than 35 in good health. The chain's CDR3 is CASSILAGTGNEQFF. As DNA, the CDR3 is TGTGCCAGTAGTATCCTCGCCGGAACGGGGAATGAGCAGTTCTTC.